The T cell receptor beta chain under discussion was sequenced for a study of glioma-infiltrating T cells after dendritic cell vaccination. Amplification used 60 V beta primers and 13 J beta primers. Sequencing used immunoSEQ multiplex PCR; TCRdb keeps in-frame clones, though not all of them. The data contain about 87,000 clones, roughly four fifths of them singletons. The CDR3 totals 16 residues. The V gene lost 4 bases and the J gene lost 7 bases, with 20 bases spanning the gap. The germline CDR1 and CDR2 sequences are ENHRY and SYGVKD. The time point is: after dendritic cell vaccination, including at tumor progression/relapse.

The sample was blood, taken after dendritic cell vaccination. This receptor was taken from a human donor with glioblastoma. This chain joins TRBV10-3 and TRBJ1-5; the D gene is possibly TRBD1 (6 bases). This chain's CDR3 is CAISGGGARYDQPQHF. In DNA, the CDR3 is TGTGCCATCAGTGGCGGGGGGGCGCGGTATGACCAGCCCCAGCATTTT.